This T cell receptor beta chain was found in a study of T cell changes during pregnancy in multiple sclerosis. TCRdb's table, derived via immunoSEQ multiplex PCR, lists solely in-frame clones and lacks some. Found here are 30,000 or so clones, about 88% of them singletons; the top ten hold about 0.8%. This CDR3 contains 15 residues. The ends were cut back, 0 bases at V and 0 bases at J, with 10 bases in the middle. Germline CDR1 and CDR2: SGHRS and YFSETQ. The clonotype was recovered from a female donor with multiple sclerosis, enrolled in a pregnancy study. V and J are TRBV5-1 and TRBJ2-7; D remains ambiguous. The sample was CD4+ T cells from peripheral blood mononuclear cells, taken in the second trimester of pregnancy. The CDR3: CASSLDGAPSYEQYF. The CDR3 nucleotides are TGCGCCAGCAGCTTGGACGGTGCCCCCTCCTACGAGCAGTACTTC.